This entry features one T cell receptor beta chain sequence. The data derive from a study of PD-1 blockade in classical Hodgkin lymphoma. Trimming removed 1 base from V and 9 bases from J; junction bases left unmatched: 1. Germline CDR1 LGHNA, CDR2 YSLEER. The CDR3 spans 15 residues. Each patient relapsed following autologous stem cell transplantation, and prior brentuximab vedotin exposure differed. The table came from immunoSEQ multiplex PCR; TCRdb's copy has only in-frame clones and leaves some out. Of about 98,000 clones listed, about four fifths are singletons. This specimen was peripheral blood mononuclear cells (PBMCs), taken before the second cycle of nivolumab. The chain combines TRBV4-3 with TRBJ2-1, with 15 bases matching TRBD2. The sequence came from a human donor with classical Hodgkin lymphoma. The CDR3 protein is CASSQGGLAGGEQFF. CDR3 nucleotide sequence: TGCGCCAGCAGCCAAGGGGGACTAGCGGGAGGTGAGCAGTTCTTC.